A single sample gave rise to the 30 T cell receptor beta chains below, sequenced in a study of radiation and T cells in renal cell carcinoma. Sample time point: baseline pretreatment blood. Noted treatment: 15 Gy SBRT to primary tumor, nephrectomy 4 weeks later. TCRdb keeps only in-frame clones here, not all; method: immunoSEQ multiplex PCR. Of just over 95,000 clones listed, around 88% are singletons. The sequencing used blood, collected from a patient whose treatment included radiotherapy and nephrectomy. Receptors originate from a man aged 50 to 59 with renal cell carcinoma.

The rearrangement joins TRBV6-1 to TRBJ2-7; no clear D. The CDR3 is made up of 14 amino acids. The germline V gene has CDR1 MNHNS and CDR2 SASEGT. Trimming shortened V by 1 base and J by 6 bases, and 13 bases separated the two germline ends. CDR3 amino acids: CASSEGLNLPEQYF. The CDR3 DNA reads as TGTGCCAGCAGTGAAGGACTTAACCTACCCGAGCAGTACTTC.

This chain uses TRBV5-5 with TRBJ2-1; D call uncertain. CDR1 SGHKS and CDR2 YYEKEE come from the germline V gene (reference sequence). Trimming took 1 base from V and 2 from J, leaving 19 bases between them. The CDR3 totals 18 residues. CDR3 in amino acids: CASSLNSPRSYAYNEQFF. Written as DNA, the CDR3 is TGTGCCAGCAGCTTGAATTCCCCCAGGAGTTACGCCTACAATGAGCAGTTCTTC.

The chain joins TRBV28 to TRBJ2-2, with D possibly TRBD1 on 8 matching bases. The CDR3 has 15 residues. V was clipped by 3 bases and J by 8 bases, with 16 bases between them. Germline V gives CDR1 MDHEN, CDR2 SYDVKM. Here the CDR3 reads CASSLGGTGSGELFF. CDR3 DNA: TGTGCCAGCAGTTTGGGAGGGACAGGTTCGGGGGAGCTGTTTTTT.

The V and J genes are TRBV11-2 and TRBJ1-1; D possibly corresponds to TRBD1 (5 bases). Trimming took off 1 base at V and 0 bases at J, with 9 bases between the two ends. The CDR3 contains 15 residues. In germline, CDR1 is SGHAT, CDR2 FQNNGV. CDR3 in amino acids: CASSLGRGMNTEAFF. The CDR3 nucleotides are TGTGCCAGCAGCTTAGGAAGGGGAATGAACACTGAAGCTTTCTTT.

This chain connects TRBV10-1 to TRBJ2-7, with D possibly matching TRBD1 (6 bases). CDR1 WNHNN and CDR2 SYGVQD come from the germline V gene (reference sequence). V lost 2 bases, J lost 2 bases, and 7 bases lay in between. The CDR3 has 13 residues. For the CDR3, the DNA is TGCGCCAGCAGTGAGGGACAGACCTACGAGCAGTACTTC. It specifies CASSEGQTYEQYF.

This sequence joins TRBV6-5 and TRBJ2-7; TRBD2 might be the D (7 bases). Looked up from germline, CDR1 is MNHEY and CDR2 is SVGAGI. This CDR3 comprises 14 residues. Trimming took off 7 bases at V and 1 base at J, with 14 bases between the two ends. The CDR3 nucleotides read TGTGCCAGCAAAAAGGGGGGGTTGTCCTACGAGCAGTACTTC. This sequence encodes CASKKGGLSYEQYF.

In the case of this clone: The sample carries other DNA sequences with the same CDR3. V gene TRBV5-4 combines with J gene TRBJ1-4; the match to TRBD1 covers 7 bases. CDR3 length equals 16 residues. Germline values: CDR1 SGHNT, CDR2 YYREEE (reference sequence). V lost 0 bases to trimming and J lost 5 bases; unmatched junction nucleotides: 7. The CDR3 reads CASSLGIGTENEKLFF. Written as DNA, the CDR3 is TGTGCCAGCAGCTTGGGAATCGGGACAGAAAATGAAAAACTGTTTTTT. Looking up the rest from reference TRBV5-4 and TRBJ1-4 gives the full variable domain: ETGVTQSPTHLIKTRGQQVTLRCSSQSGHNTVSWYQQALGQGPQFIFQYYREEENGRGNFPPRFSGLQFPNYSSELNVNALELDDSALYLCASSLGIGTENEKLFFGSGTQLSVL.

This clone came up once. The gene calls are TRBV27 and TRBJ2-1, with 10 positions matching TRBD2. The CDR3 is 15 residues long. Germline trimming cut 8 bases from V and 4 bases from J; bases unmatched to any gene: 8. The germline CDR1 and CDR2 sequences are MNHEY and SMNVEV (reference sequence). CDR3 DNA: TGTGCCAGCCGCCCCACTAGCGGGGCTTACAATGAGCAGTTCTTC. Translating it yields CASRPTSGAYNEQFF.

This clone was found a few times. J is TRBJ2-1 and V is TRBV4-2; D gene unclear. V was trimmed by 0 bases and J by 11 bases, leaving 23 bases between them. This CDR3 region has 17 residues. Germline lookup yields CDR1 LGHNA and CDR2 YNFKEQ. This CDR3 reads CASSQEATPYGDVQQFF. The CDR3 DNA reads TGTGCCAGCAGCCAAGAGGCCACTCCCTATGGGGATGTTCAGCAGTTCTTC.

About this clone: Relative to the germline gene, one junction end is altered; a read error may explain this. The chain combines TRBV2 with TRBJ2-5; D gene unclear. Germline lookup yields CDR1 SNHLY and CDR2 FYNNEI. The CDR3 totals 11 residues. CDR3 amino acids: CASREGETQYF. For the CDR3, the DNA is TGTGCCAGCAGGGAAGGCGAGACCCAGTACTTC.

The chain uses TRBV15 and TRBJ1-5; 8 nucleotides align to TRBD1. CDR1 is LNHNV and CDR2 is YYDKDF in the germline V gene (reference sequence). The CDR3 consists of 13 residues. V lost 3 bases, J lost 5 bases, and 0 bases stayed unmatched. The CDR3 here is CATSRTGDQPQHF. CDR3 DNA: TGTGCCACCAGCAGGACAGGGGATCAGCCCCAGCATTTT.

This chain joins TRBV6-6 and TRBJ2-7; D remains ambiguous. Deletions cut 6 bases from V and 6 bases from J, with 9 bases between. The CDR3 spans 11 residues. Germline V CDR1 and CDR2: MNHNY, SVGAGI (reference sequence). The CDR3 DNA sequence: TGTGCCAGCAGGAGTGAAATCGAGCAGTACTTC. Protein product: CASRSEIEQYF.

The rearrangement joins TRBV19 to TRBJ2-1, with 11 positions matching TRBD2. Germline trimming cut 6 bases from V and 4 bases from J; bases unmatched to any gene: 8. The CDR3 runs 16 residues. Germline V gene sequence: CDR1 LNHDA, CDR2 SQIVND (reference sequence). The CDR3 sequence: CASSPPRLAGYNEQFF. CDR3 DNA: TGTGCCAGTAGCCCTCCGCGACTAGCGGGGTACAATGAGCAGTTCTTC.

The chain couples TRBV5-1 to TRBJ2-2, with TRBD2 matching 7 bases. V lost 0 bases to trimming and J lost 1 base; unmatched junction nucleotides: 3. Germline-derived CDR1 and CDR2 are SGHRS and YFSETQ. The CDR3 totals 16 residues. The chain's CDR3 is CASSLELAMNTGELFF. The CDR3 nucleotides read TGCGCCAGCAGCTTGGAACTAGCGATGAACACCGGGGAGCTGTTTTTT.

This clone was recorded a few times. The rearrangement joins TRBV21-1 to TRBJ2-5; the table's TRBD1 call for D was not verified on the DNA. TRBV21-1 is a pseudogene. The CDR3 sequence is 11 residues long. In DNA form, the CDR3 reads TGTGCCAGCATCAACAGGGAGACCCAGTACTTC. It encodes CASINRETQYF.

The J gene is TRBJ2-2, the V gene TRBV5-1; 9 bases align to TRBD1. Germline V gene lookup returns CDR1 SGHRS and CDR2 YFSETQ. With 0 bases clipped from V and 7 bases from J, the junction kept 4 bases outside the gene matches. This CDR3 spans 15 amino acids. CDR3 amino acids: CASSLAQGASGELFF. CDR3 DNA sequence: TGCGCCAGCAGCTTGGCACAGGGGGCAAGCGGGGAGCTGTTTTTT.

This chain uses TRBV12-5 with TRBJ2-1, with a tentative D call TRBD1 (7 bases). Trimming pared 7 bases from V and 9 bases from J, leaving 19 bases between. Germline loops: CDR1 LGHNT, CDR2 FRNRAP. This CDR3 comprises 14 residues. The CDR3, as DNA: TGTGCTAGTGACCGGGGGCAGGGGGGCGGTGAGCAGTTCTTC. Protein product: CASDRGQGGGEQFF. Looking up the rest from reference TRBV12-5 and TRBJ2-1 gives the full variable domain: DARVTQTPRHKVTEMGQEVTMRCQPILGHNTVFWYRQTMMQGLELLAYFRNRAPLDDSGMPKDRFSAEMPDATLATLKIQPSEPRDSAVYFCASDRGQGGGEQFFGPGTRLTVL.

The chain combines TRBV19 with TRBJ2-4; the D gene is possibly TRBD1 (5 bases). V lost 6 bases, J lost 6 bases, and 12 bases lay in between. The CDR3 spans 13 residues. CDR1 and CDR2 (germline): LNHDA, SQIVND (reference sequence). CDR3 nucleotide sequence: TGTGCCAGTAGCCGACAGAGGCCAAACATTCAGTACTTC. It is translated as CASSRQRPNIQYF.

The chain recombines TRBV7-2 with TRBJ2-3, with 9 nucleotides matching TRBD1. Germline trimming cut 5 bases from V and 2 bases from J; bases unmatched to any gene: 8. The CDR3 has 16 residues. CDR1 and CDR2 from the germline V gene are SGHTA and FQGNSA. In DNA form, the CDR3 reads TGTGCCAGCAGCCCAGCCGGGACAGGGTTCACAGATACGCAGTATTTT. Amino acid sequence: CASSPAGTGFTDTQYF.

This clone was found a few times. The chain carries TRBV5-4 and TRBJ1-2, with D possibly being TRBD1 (5 bases). The V gene lost 0 bases and the J gene lost 4 bases, with 19 bases spanning the gap. The CDR3 extends over 17 amino acids. Looked up from germline, CDR1 is SGHNT and CDR2 is YYREEE (reference sequence). The CDR3 region is CASSLETGPSLGYGYTF. The CDR3 nucleotides read TGTGCCAGCAGCTTGGAAACGGGGCCTTCGCTTGGCTATGGCTACACCTTC.

V is TRBV11-2 and J is TRBJ2-7, with TRBD2 matching 7 bases. Germline-derived CDR1 and CDR2 are SGHAT and FQNNGV. The CDR3 loop spans 12 amino acids. V shed 7 bases and J 4 bases; nucleotides not matched to a gene: 4. CDR3 in DNA: TGTGCCAGCACGAGGGGAGGGTACGAGCAGTACTTC. Translating it yields CASTRGGYEQYF.

The CDR3 here is CASSIASAGNTIYF. The CDR3 DNA reads as TGTGCCAGTAGTATCGCGTCTGCTGGAAACACCATATATTTT. V and J are TRBV19 and TRBJ1-3; D remains ambiguous. Trimming removed 3 bases from V and 2 bases from J, with 8 bases in between. Germline CDR1 is LNHDA and CDR2 is SQIVND (reference sequence). The CDR3 spans 14 residues.

This clone was seen a few times. The rearrangement uses TRBV18 and TRBJ2-7, with D perhaps assigned TRBD1 or TRBD2 (5 bases each). Germline V lookup: CDR1 KGHSH, CDR2 LQKENI. The CDR3 sequence is 17 residues long. With 3 bases removed from V and 0 bases from J, the gap between germline ends came to 18 bases. CDR3 in DNA: TGTGCCAGCTCACCGGTAGGGTCCGGGGCCGTCTCCTACGAGCAGTACTTC. Translating it yields CASSPVGSGAVSYEQYF.

The chain combines TRBV27 with TRBJ1-2; a weak D match, TRBD1 (5 bases). Trimming removed 3 bases at V and 7 bases at J, with 24 bases between. The CDR3 contains 17 residues. CDR1 and CDR2 (germline): MNHEY, SMNVEV (reference sequence). CDR3 sequence: CASSFDSMGLSEGGYTF. The DNA for the CDR3 is TGTGCCAGCAGTTTTGACAGTATGGGACTGAGTGAGGGTGGCTACACCTTC.

This rearrangement joins TRBV10-3 to TRBJ2-3; 7 nucleotides match TRBD2. The CDR3 covers 16 residues. Losses at the gene ends were 4 bases for V and 2 bases for J; bases not matched to a gene: 9. Per the germline V gene, CDR1 is ENHRY and CDR2 is SYGVKD. CDR3: CAISGLRGSDTDTQYF. DNA of the CDR3: TGTGCCATCAGTGGGTTGCGCGGGAGTGACACAGATACGCAGTATTTT.

This clone was counted a few times. The CDR3 sequence: CASSLGAGSAPLHF. In DNA, the CDR3 is TGTGCCAGCAGCTTGGGTGCGGGTTCTGCACCCCTCCACTTT. V is TRBV7-8 and J is TRBJ1-6; D not resolved. The germline gives CDR1 SGHVS, CDR2 FQNEAQ. The CDR3 covers 14 residues. Between the trimmed V and J ends, which lost 3 bases and 11 bases, there was a span of 14 bases. Full variable domain (outside the CDR3, taken from reference TRBV7-8 and TRBJ1-6): GAGVSQSPRYKVAKRGQDVALRCDPISGHVSLFWYQQALGQGPEFLTYFQNEAQLDKSGLPSDRFFAERPEGSVSTLKIQRTQQEDSAVYLCASSLGAGSAPLHFGNGTRLTVT.

DNA for the CDR3: TGTGCCATCAGTGAAGGGAGGTGGTCTGGAAACACCATATATTTT. Protein: CAISEGRWSGNTIYF. V gene TRBV10-3 combines with J gene TRBJ1-3; D remains unclear. V gave up 3 bases and J gave up 1 base, with 10 bases separating them. CDR3 length: 15 amino acids. CDR1 is ENHRY, CDR2 SYGVKD, per germline.

The CDR3 is CASSPQADGVTDTQYF. Written as DNA, the CDR3 is TGTGCCAGCTCACCACAGGCGGATGGGGTCACAGATACGCAGTATTTT. The chain employs TRBV18 and TRBJ2-3; D not certain. Trimming shortened V by 1 base and J by 2 bases, and 13 bases separated the two germline ends. The CDR3 sequence is 16 residues long. The germline V gene has CDR1 KGHSH and CDR2 LQKENI. Combining the CDR3 with reference TRBV18 and TRBJ2-3 gives the whole variable domain NAGVMQNPRHLVRRRGQEARLRCSPMKGHSHVYWYRQLPEEGLKFMVYLQKENIIDESGMPKERFSAEFPKEGPSILRIQQVVRGDSAAYFCASSPQADGVTDTQYFGPGTRLTVL.

The chain is built from TRBV30 and TRBJ1-3; no clear D. Germline lookup yields CDR1 GTSNPN and CDR2 SVGIG (reference sequence). The germline V and J ends were trimmed by 4 bases and 0 bases, with 4 bases remaining between them. This CDR3 spans 12 amino acids. In nucleotides, the CDR3 is TGTGCCTGGACAGTCTCTGGAAACACCATATATTTT. As protein: CAWTVSGNTIYF.

This sequence joins TRBV7-6 and TRBJ2-1, with D unclear. CDR3 length: 12 amino acids. The germline gives CDR1 SGHVS, CDR2 FNYEAQ. V was clipped by 1 base and J by 7 bases, with 5 bases between them. The CDR3 nucleotides read TGTGCCAGCAGCTTAGAAATGAATGAGCAGTTCTTC. Translating gives CASSLEMNEQFF.